One and the same sample provided the 18 T cell receptor beta chains below, sequenced in a study of cytomegalovirus exposure and HLA in healthy donors. PCR employed 60 Vbeta and 13 Jbeta primers. Only in-frame clones appear in the TCRdb table, and some are missing; sequencing was by immunoSEQ multiplex PCR. This sample yields around 50,000 clones, of which 65% to 90% are seen a single time; approximately 4% belongs to the top ten. Sequencing was carried out using PBMCs. The source of these receptors is a man aged 25 to 40 in good health and CMV-seronegative.

The chain recombines TRBV11-2 with TRBJ2-7; D call uncertain. The CDR3 has 16 residues. Germline-derived CDR1 and CDR2 are SGHAT and FQNNGV. The germline V and J ends were trimmed by 5 bases and 1 base, with 18 bases remaining between them. The CDR3 DNA follows: TGTGCCAGCAGCCCGATTGGCCGGGTCACTTCCTACGAGCAGTACTTC. Translating gives CASSPIGRVTSYEQYF.

The J gene is TRBJ2-7, the V gene TRBV11-2; no clear D gene. The CDR3 consists of 17 residues. Between the trimmed V and J ends, which lost 2 bases and 1 base, there was a span of 18 bases. The germline V gene has CDR1 SGHAT and CDR2 FQNNGV. The CDR3 DNA reads as TGTGCCAGCAGCTTACTAGACCGCACATTGCGGTCCTACGAGCAGTACTTC. Amino acid sequence: CASSLLDRTLRSYEQYF.

The chain couples TRBV9 to TRBJ2-3, with TRBD2 matching 7 bases. This CDR3 has 15 residues. The V gene's germline CDR1 is SGDLS and CDR2 YYNGEE. The ends lost 0 bases at V and 3 bases at J; junction bases unmatched: 4. The CDR3 loop is CASSVGTSATDTQYF. CDR3 coding DNA: TGTGCCAGCAGCGTAGGCACTAGCGCAACAGATACGCAGTATTTT.

With regard to this clone: The same CDR3 also results from other DNA sequences found in this sample. The chain has TRBV7-2 and TRBJ1-6; D remains unclear. There are 13 residues in the CDR3. V was shortened by 1 base and J by 15 bases, with 13 bases between the two germline ends. CDR1 and CDR2 (germline): SGHTA, FQGNSA. CDR3 region: CASSLEGGLGLHF. The CDR3 region has the DNA TGTGCCAGCAGCTTAGAGGGAGGGCTCGGCCTCCACTTT.

About this clone: Its ends do not fully match the called genes, so a read error is possible. This chain joins TRBV7-9 and TRBJ1-2, with D maybe TRBD1 (5 bases). Looked up from germline, CDR1 is SEHNR and CDR2 is FQNEAQ (reference sequence). The CDR3 consists of 12 residues. CDR3 coding DNA: TGTTCCAGCAGCTCGCGGGGCCTAGGCTACACCTTC. Its protein is CSSSSRGLGYTF.

The rearrangement uses TRBV10-3 and TRBJ2-1; possible D gene TRBD1, 5 bases. Germline loops: CDR1 ENHRY, CDR2 SYGVKD. The CDR3 spans 17 residues. Trimming removed 2 bases from V and 8 bases from J, with 22 bases in between. The CDR3 DNA follows: TGTGCCATCAGTGAGCCACTTGGACAAAAATCTAAGGATGAGCAGTTCTTC. Translation: CAISEPLGQKSKDEQFF.

This clone was seen once. The V call is TRBV6-5, the J call TRBJ2-1, with D perhaps TRBD1 (6 bases). The CDR3 is 15 residues long. Germline V gene lookup returns CDR1 MNHEY and CDR2 SVGAGI. V lost 5 bases to trimming and J lost 7 bases, with 18 bases between them. For the CDR3, the DNA is TGTGCCAGCAGTCACGCCACAGGGAGTATTAATGAGCAGTTCTTC. As protein: CASSHATGSINEQFF.

The chain couples TRBV27 to TRBJ2-5; 10 bases agree with TRBD2. The germline V gene has CDR1 MNHEY and CDR2 SMNVEV (reference sequence). The junction had 11 bases not matched to a gene; V was cut back by 10 bases and J by 0 bases. This CDR3 has 16 residues. This CDR3 is CATSTGLAQYQETQYF. The CDR3 DNA reads as TGTGCCACCTCCACGGGACTAGCGCAGTACCAAGAGACCCAGTACTTC.

This chain joins TRBV23-1 and TRBJ2-1; D may be TRBD2 (6 bases). TRBV23-1 is an open reading frame whose function is uncertain. This CDR3 has 18 amino acids. V gave up 1 base and J gave up 10 bases, with 26 bases separating them. CDR3 sequence (DNA): TGCGCCAGCAGTCAATTATCCCTCGTGGCAGGGAGGTCGAGGGAGCAGTTCTTC. It specifies CASSQLSLVAGRSREQFF.

In this sample, this clone turned up a few times. The V gene is TRBV4-3, the J gene TRBJ2-7; perhaps TRBD1 as D (6 bases). Germline V gene lookup returns CDR1 LGHNA and CDR2 YSLEER. The CDR3 has 13 amino acids. The V gene lost 1 base and the J gene lost 6 bases, with 10 bases spanning the gap. The CDR3 here is CASSQAAGAEQYF. In DNA, the CDR3 is TGCGCCAGCAGCCAAGCGGCAGGGGCCGAGCAGTACTTC.

The CDR3 nucleotides are TGTGCCATCAGTGAGGGACAGGGGAACTACGAGCAGTACTTC. Amino acids: CAISEGQGNYEQYF. V gene TRBV10-3 combines with J gene TRBJ2-7, with 9 nucleotides matching TRBD1. The CDR3 is 14 amino acids. The V gene's germline CDR1 is ENHRY and CDR2 SYGVKD. J lost 3 bases, V lost 2 bases, and 2 bases had no gene match.

This chain uses TRBV7-6 with TRBJ2-3, with a weak D call TRBD1 (6 bases). The ends were cut back, 1 base at V and 4 bases at J, with 12 bases in the middle. Germline V CDR1 and CDR2: SGHVS, FNYEAQ. The CDR3 totals 15 residues. For the CDR3, the DNA is TGTGCCAGCAGCTTAGGCGGTGGGGGCCCAGATACGCAGTATTTT. As protein: CASSLGGGGPDTQYF. The full variable domain, its missing parts supplied by reference TRBV7-6 and TRBJ2-3, is GAGVSQSPRYKVTKRGQDVALRCDPISGHVSLYWYRQALGQGPEFLTYFNYEAQQDKSGLPNDRFSAERPEGSISTLTIQRTEQRDSAMYRCASSLGGGGPDTQYFGPGTRLTVL.

The chain combines TRBV14 with TRBJ2-2; maybe TRBD2 (6 bases). V was clipped by 4 bases and J by 4 bases, with 7 bases between them. The germline V gene encodes CDR1 SGHDN and CDR2 FVKESK. The CDR3 has 13 amino acids. Here the CDR3 reads CASSRGVTGELFF. CDR3 nucleotide sequence: TGTGCCAGCAGCCGCGGGGTCACCGGGGAGCTGTTTTTT.

The chain employs TRBV9 and TRBJ2-1, with D maybe TRBD2 (6 bases). The CDR3 length is 16 residues. CDR1 is SGDLS and CDR2 is YYNGEE in the germline V gene. Trimming cost V 4 bases and J 0 bases, with 14 bases left between them. CDR3 amino acids: CASSNLSGVSYNEQFF. CDR3 bases: TGTGCCAGCAGCAACCTCTCGGGAGTCTCCTACAATGAGCAGTTCTTC.

The V and J genes are TRBV5-6 and TRBJ2-7; 7 bases are shared with TRBD1. V dropped 2 bases and J dropped 0; count of bases not matched to a gene: 5. This CDR3 comprises 15 residues. CDR1 SGHDT and CDR2 YYEEEE come from the germline V gene. The CDR3 region is CASSFSTGASYEQYF. The CDR3 region has the DNA TGTGCCAGCAGCTTTTCCACAGGGGCCTCCTACGAGCAGTACTTC.

This clone was counted only a few times. The genes are TRBV27 and TRBJ1-1, with D tentatively TRBD1 (5 bases). CDR1 MNHEY and CDR2 SMNVEV come from the germline V gene (reference sequence). V was shortened by 7 bases and J by 5 bases, with 8 bases between the two germline ends. CDR3 length: 11 residues. The DNA of the CDR3 is TGTGCCAGCACCGGGGGGACTGAAGCTTTCTTT. Protein sequence: CASTGGTEAFF.

This clone showed up just once. The V call is TRBV4-1, the J call TRBJ2-7, with D maybe TRBD2 (6 bases). In germline, CDR1 is MGHRA, CDR2 YSYEKL. The CDR3 loop spans 17 amino acids. The V end lost 1 base, the J end lost 1 base, and 17 bases lay between the germline ends. The CDR3 loop is CASSQVGPQGGSYEQYF. For the CDR3, the DNA is TGCGCCAGCAGCCAAGTGGGGCCGCAGGGAGGTTCCTACGAGCAGTACTTC.

This clone was recorded a few times. The chain recombines TRBV5-4 with TRBJ2-1, with 8 bases aligning to TRBD2. This CDR3 has 17 residues. The trim removed 3 bases at V and 4 bases at J, leaving 12 bases unmatched. Germline loops: CDR1 SGHNT, CDR2 YYREEE (reference sequence). CDR3 sequence reads: CASSSSGGGGGYNEQFF. In DNA, the CDR3 is TGTGCCAGCAGCTCCTCGGGGGGGGGCGGGGGATACAATGAGCAGTTCTTC.